Following are 14 T cell receptor beta chains from one sample sequenced in a study of blood T cell repertoires in COVID-19. Data came from immunoSEQ multiplex PCR; TCRdb stores just in-frame clones and leaves some out. The table includes 100,000 to 150,000 clones, about 85% detected once. Sequenced sample: peripheral blood. Receptor source: a woman of 80 years or more with acute or convalescent COVID-19.

The chain is built from TRBV7-9 and TRBJ2-1; 11 bases agree with TRBD2. This CDR3 comprises 15 residues. J gave up 4 bases and V 5 bases, and 4 bases lay outside the gene matches. Looked up from germline, CDR1 is SEHNR and CDR2 is FQNEAQ (reference sequence). This chain's CDR3 is CASSPSGGMYNEQFF. CDR3 in DNA: TGTGCCAGCAGCCCTAGCGGGGGGATGTACAATGAGCAGTTCTTC.

This chain uses TRBV7-3 with TRBJ1-2; D gene ambiguous. In germline, CDR1 is SGHTA, CDR2 FQGTGA. Trimming pared 0 bases from V and 8 bases from J, leaving 16 bases between. The CDR3 spans 15 residues. DNA of the CDR3: TGTGCCAGCAGCTTAACGCATCGGGCCGCGGGAGGCTACACCTTC. Protein product: CASSLTHRAAGGYTF.

The chain is built from TRBV7-8 and TRBJ1-1, with D maybe TRBD1 (5 bases). CDR1 and CDR2 (germline): SGHVS, FQNEAQ. V was shortened by 5 bases and J by 3 bases, with 16 bases between the two germline ends. The CDR3 contains 15 residues. This CDR3 is CASSHWQGKYTEAFF. In DNA, the CDR3 is TGTGCCAGCAGCCACTGGCAGGGAAAATACACTGAAGCTTTCTTT.

The chain has TRBV2 and TRBJ2-7; the match to TRBD1 covers 8 bases. Trimming at V came to 6 bases and at J to 9 bases, leaving 7 bases not matched to a gene. The CDR3 sequence is 12 residues long. CDR1 and CDR2 (germline): SNHLY, FYNNEI. CDR3 DNA: TGTGCCAGCAGCCCGGACAGGGTAGGGCAGTACGTC. Amino acid sequence: CASSPDRVGQYV.

J is TRBJ2-3 and V is TRBV6-1; TRBD2 matches at 10 bases. The CDR3 loop spans 16 amino acids. J was trimmed by 1 base and V by 0 bases; bases with no gene match: 1. CDR1 MNHNS and CDR2 SASEGT come from the germline V gene. The CDR3 nucleotides are TGTGCCAGCAGTGAAGCAGGACTAGCGGGCACAGATACGCAGTATTTT. The encoded protein is CASSEAGLAGTDTQYF.

The chain couples TRBV5-1 to TRBJ2-1, with TRBD1 matching over 9 bases. The CDR3 spans 13 residues. CDR1 and CDR2 (germline): SGHRS, YFSETQ. J was trimmed by 15 bases and V by 4 bases; bases with no gene match: 11. DNA for the CDR3: TGCGCCAGCAGCCAAAGGGAGGGGACAGGGTGGTTCTTC. Translation: CASSQREGTGWFF. Complete variable domain (other parts from reference TRBV5-1 and TRBJ2-1): KAGVTQTPRYLIKTRGQQVTLSCSPISGHRSVSWYQQTPGQGLQFLFEYFSETQRNKGNFPGRFSGRQFSNSRSEMNVSTLELGDSALYLCASSQREGTGWFFGPGTRLTVL.

This rearrangement joins TRBV18 to TRBJ2-7; 7 nucleotides agree with TRBD1. Germline CDR1 and CDR2: KGHSH and LQKENI. The V segment lost 0 bases and the J segment 0 bases; nucleotides outside the gene matches: 2. The CDR3 spans 15 residues. The CDR3 protein is CASSPPGTASYEQYF. CDR3 nucleotide sequence: TGTGCCAGCTCACCACCGGGGACAGCCTCCTACGAGCAGTACTTC. The full variable domain, completed using reference TRBV18 and TRBJ2-7, is NAGVMQNPRHLVRRRGQEARLRCSPMKGHSHVYWYRQLPEEGLKFMVYLQKENIIDESGMPKERFSAEFPKEGPSILRIQQVVRGDSAAYFCASSPPGTASYEQYFGPGTRLTVT.

The chain carries TRBV2 and TRBJ1-1; D perhaps matches TRBD1 (6 bases). V lost 5 bases to trimming and J lost 0 bases, with 10 bases between them. CDR3 length equals 14 residues. Germline V gene sequence: CDR1 SNHLY, CDR2 FYNNEI. In nucleotides, the CDR3 is TGTGCCAGCAGTTGGACAGACGTGAACACTGAAGCTTTCTTT. This gives the protein CASSWTDVNTEAFF.

This clone has a single count. V and J are TRBV20-1 and TRBJ1-1; D possibly corresponds to TRBD1 (5 bases). The length of the CDR3 is 10 residues. Germline V CDR1 and CDR2: DFQATT, SNEGSKA (reference sequence). CDR3 protein: CSGGYTEAFF. Here the CDR3 DNA reads TGCAGCGGGGGGTACACTGAAGCTTTCTTT.

This clone was detected once. The chain has TRBV11-2 and TRBJ2-2; 8 nucleotides match TRBD1. Trimming removed 5 bases from V and 7 bases from J; junction bases left unmatched: 12. Per germline, CDR1 SGHAT and CDR2 FQNNGV. This CDR3 has 16 residues. The CDR3 DNA reads as TGTGCCAGCAGCCCGCTCGGCGGACAGGGTTACGGGGAGCTGTTTTTT. Amino acids: CASSPLGGQGYGELFF.

This sequence joins TRBV21-1 and TRBJ1-6; TRBD1, the table's D call, lacks a check against the DNA. TRBV21-1 is flagged as a pseudogene. CDR3 length: 14 residues. The CDR3 reads CASSRRQGGSPLHF. Here the CDR3 DNA reads TGTGCCAGCAGCAGGAGACAGGGTGGATCACCCCTCCACTTT.

The chain uses TRBV2 and TRBJ2-1, with TRBD1 matching over 7 bases. This CDR3 has 14 amino acids. CDR1 and CDR2 from the germline V gene are SNHLY and FYNNEI. The junction had 8 bases not matched to a gene; V was cut back by 7 bases and J by 5 bases. CDR3 DNA: TGTGCCAGCACTAGGGGCAGGGGGAACAATGAGCAGTTCTTC. Amino acids: CASTRGRGNNEQFF.

This chain uses TRBV9 with TRBJ2-1, with 8 bases matching TRBD1. CDR1 is SGDLS and CDR2 is YYNGEE in the germline V gene. This CDR3 is built from 14 residues. V lost 4 bases to trimming and J lost 5 bases; unmatched junction nucleotides: 5. The CDR3 here is CASSPGGGNNEQFF. DNA for the CDR3: TGTGCCAGCAGCCCAGGGGGCGGTAACAATGAGCAGTTCTTC.

V and J are TRBV3-1 (or the pseudogene TRBV3-2) and TRBJ2-5; D remains ambiguous. CDR1 LGHDT and CDR2 YNNKEL come from the germline V gene (reference sequence). The CDR3 has 12 amino acids. V shed 1 base and J shed 8 bases, with 8 bases lying between them. The CDR3 sequence is CASSQAFVTQYF. For the CDR3, the DNA is TGTGCCAGCAGCCAAGCGTTCGTAACCCAGTACTTC.